Listed here are 13 T cell receptor beta chains from one sample, sequenced in a study of blood T cell repertoires in COVID-19. Generated by immunoSEQ multiplex PCR, the TCRdb table keeps only in-frame clones and is missing some. The data contain 110,000 to 150,000 clones, roughly four fifths of them seen just once; the ten biggest clones take up about 4%. The sequenced material came from peripheral blood. These receptors were obtained from a woman of 80 years or more with acute or convalescent COVID-19.

The gene calls are TRBV11-2 and TRBJ2-1, with 8 nucleotides matching TRBD2. CDR1 and CDR2 (germline): SGHAT, FQNNGV. The trim removed 0 bases at V and 4 bases at J, leaving 5 bases unmatched. The CDR3 covers 16 residues. For the CDR3, the DNA is TGTGCCAGCAGCTTAGAGGCTAGCGGGTCATACAATGAGCAGTTCTTC. Translating gives CASSLEASGSYNEQFF.

This chain uses TRBV7-2 with TRBJ2-1, with D possibly TRBD2 on 6 matching bases. This CDR3 contains 14 residues. Germline assignment: CDR1 SGHTA and CDR2 FQGNSA. V was shortened by 1 base and J by 6 bases, with 10 bases between the two germline ends. Written as DNA, the CDR3 is TGTGCCAGCAGCTTAGAAGGGCGGGGCAATGAGCAGTTCTTC. Its translation: CASSLEGRGNEQFF.

This clone was seen only a few times. The V call is TRBV2, the J call TRBJ2-5; 14 nucleotides line up with TRBD2. Germline trimming cut 9 bases from V and 5 bases from J; bases unmatched to any gene: 8. Germline CDR1 SNHLY, CDR2 FYNNEI. The CDR3 loop spans 15 amino acids. CDR3 amino acids: CARGGTSGRLETQYF. The CDR3 nucleotides are TGTGCCAGAGGGGGGACTAGCGGGAGATTGGAGACCCAGTACTTC.

This clone has only a few counts. The chain combines TRBV14 with TRBJ1-1, with D hard to call. The germline V gene has CDR1 SGHDN and CDR2 FVKESK. Deletions cut 2 bases from V and 4 bases from J, with 11 bases between. The CDR3 has 14 residues. The CDR3 reads CASSQTTGITEAFF. The DNA of the CDR3 is TGTGCCAGCAGCCAAACTACGGGTATCACTGAAGCTTTCTTT. The complete variable domain, with remaining parts taken from reference TRBV14 and TRBJ1-1, reads EAGVTQFPSHSVIEKGQTVTLRCDPISGHDNLYWYRRVMGKEIKFLLHFVKESKQDESGMPNNRFLAERTGGTYSTLKVQPAELEDSGVYFCASSQTTGITEAFFGQGTRLTVV.

V usage is TRBV2 and J usage is TRBJ2-7; D is perhaps TRBD1 (6 bases). Trimming removed 9 bases at V and 12 bases at J, with 21 bases between. CDR3 length equals 12 residues. Germline CDR1 SNHLY, CDR2 FYNNEI. CDR3: CASGQPYGFSYF. The CDR3 DNA reads as TGTGCCAGTGGACAGCCGTACGGATTTTCGTACTTC.

The chain recombines TRBV19 with TRBJ1-1; D is unresolved. V was trimmed by 9 bases and J by 5 bases, leaving 19 bases between them. The V gene's germline CDR1 is LNHDA and CDR2 SQIVND (reference sequence). This CDR3 has 14 amino acids. Here the CDR3 DNA reads TGTGCCAGCCTCACTGGGTCGAGGTGGACTGAAGCTTTCTTT. Translated, it gives CASLTGSRWTEAFF.

V gene TRBV4-1 combines with J gene TRBJ2-1; TRBD2 agrees at 12 bases. Germline CDR1 reads MGHRA; CDR2 reads YSYEKL. The length of the CDR3 is 15 residues. J lost 4 bases, V lost 7 bases, and 5 bases had no gene match. The CDR3 region has the DNA TGCGCCAGCACCAAGGGACTAGCGGGTTACAATGAGCAGTTCTTC. Translating gives CASTKGLAGYNEQFF.

This clone was seen once. The genes are TRBV7-9 and TRBJ2-7, with 10 bases fitting TRBD1. Germline assignment: CDR1 SEHNR and CDR2 FQNEAQ (reference sequence). The CDR3 spans 15 residues. The trim removed 6 bases at V and 5 bases at J, leaving 10 bases unmatched. CDR3 residues: CASSNPGTGVNEQYF. As DNA, the CDR3 is TGTGCCAGCAGTAATCCGGGGACAGGGGTGAACGAGCAGTACTTC.

The CDR3 DNA reads as TGCGCCAGCAGCATGGGGAGTTCCAATTCACCCCTCCACTTT. Its protein is CASSMGSSNSPLHF. V is TRBV5-1 and J is TRBJ1-6; no definite D call. The CDR3 is 14 residues long. Germline CDR1 is SGHRS and CDR2 is YFSETQ. Trimming stripped 4 bases from V and 7 bases from J, with 12 bases between.

The CDR3 is CASSPGGSSANEKLFF. CDR3 in DNA: TGTGCCAGCAGCCCCGGGGGATCGTCGGCTAATGAAAAACTGTTTTTT. V gene TRBV9 combines with J gene TRBJ1-4, with D tentatively TRBD1 (5 bases). Trimming removed 4 bases from V and 3 bases from J, with 16 bases in between. The germline gives CDR1 SGDLS, CDR2 YYNGEE. The CDR3 length is 16 residues.

The genes are TRBV3-1 (or the pseudogene TRBV3-2) and TRBJ1-4; 7 positions match TRBD1. The germline gives CDR1 LGHDT, CDR2 YNNKEL (reference sequence). The CDR3 sequence is 16 residues long. V trimming: 2 bases; J trimming: 7 bases; junction bases outside the gene matches: 10. The chain's CDR3 is CASSQWDSISREKLFF. Here the CDR3 DNA reads TGTGCCAGCAGCCAATGGGACAGCATCTCTCGTGAAAAACTGTTTTTT.

The CDR3 region is CASSDWSGNYGYTF. Here the CDR3 DNA reads TGTGCCAGCAGTGACTGGAGCGGTAACTATGGCTACACCTTC. The chain recombines TRBV6-4 with TRBJ1-2; unclear D gene. This CDR3 comprises 14 residues. V lost 1 base to trimming and J lost 1 base, with 7 bases between them. Germline values: CDR1 MRHNA, CDR2 SNTAGT.

This rearrangement joins TRBV18 to TRBJ1-2; no reliable D call. Looked up from germline, CDR1 is KGHSH and CDR2 is LQKENI. The CDR3 is made up of 15 amino acids. Trimming removed 3 bases from V and 3 bases from J, with 14 bases in between. CDR3 DNA sequence: TGTGCCAGCTCACCCCCCGGAGGGTCGGACTATGGCTACACCTTC. Translated: CASSPPGGSDYGYTF.